The present T cell receptor beta chain was sequenced within a study of cytomegalovirus exposure and HLA in healthy donors. The CDR3 covers 15 residues. With 2 bases clipped from V and 5 bases from J, the junction kept 3 bases outside the gene matches. CDR1 MNHEY and CDR2 SMNVEV come from the germline V gene (reference sequence). Within the sample, this clone is medium-sized (0.01 to 0.1%). This PCR relied on a set of 60 Vbeta primers and 13 Jbeta primers. The table came from immunoSEQ multiplex PCR; TCRdb's copy has only in-frame clones and leaves some out. The repertoire holds 72,000 or so clones, with around 70% as singletons.

The chain uses TRBV27 and TRBJ2-2, with TRBD1 matching over 9 bases. The sequence derives from a human donor in good health. Material: PBMCs. The CDR3 sequence is CASSLRDRDTGELFF. CDR3 DNA sequence: TGTGCCAGCAGTTTACGGGACAGGGATACCGGGGAGCTGTTTTTT.